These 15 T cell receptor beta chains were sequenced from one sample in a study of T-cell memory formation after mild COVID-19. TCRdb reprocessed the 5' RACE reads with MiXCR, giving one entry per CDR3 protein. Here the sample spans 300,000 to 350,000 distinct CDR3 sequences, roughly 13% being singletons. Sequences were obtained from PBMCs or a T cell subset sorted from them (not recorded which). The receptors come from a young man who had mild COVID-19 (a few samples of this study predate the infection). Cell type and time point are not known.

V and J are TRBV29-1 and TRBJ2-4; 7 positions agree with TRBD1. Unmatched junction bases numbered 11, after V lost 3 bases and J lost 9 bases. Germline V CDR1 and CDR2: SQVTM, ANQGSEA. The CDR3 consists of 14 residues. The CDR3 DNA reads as TGCAGCGTTGATCCGACAGGGTTCGGTGGCATTCAGTACTTC. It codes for CSVDPTGFGGIQYF. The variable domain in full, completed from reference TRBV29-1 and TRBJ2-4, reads SAVISQKPSRDICQRGTSLTIQCQVDSQVTMMFWYRQQPGQSLTLIATANQGSEATYESGFVIDKFPISRPNLTFSTLTVSNMSPEDSSIYLCSVDPTGFGGIQYFGAGTRLSVL.

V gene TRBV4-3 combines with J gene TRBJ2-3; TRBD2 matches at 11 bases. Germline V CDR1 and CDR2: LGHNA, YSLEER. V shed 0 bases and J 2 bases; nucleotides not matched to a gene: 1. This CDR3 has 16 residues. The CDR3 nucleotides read TGCGCCAGCAGCCAAGAACTAGCGGGGGTCACAGATACGCAGTATTTT. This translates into CASSQELAGVTDTQYF.

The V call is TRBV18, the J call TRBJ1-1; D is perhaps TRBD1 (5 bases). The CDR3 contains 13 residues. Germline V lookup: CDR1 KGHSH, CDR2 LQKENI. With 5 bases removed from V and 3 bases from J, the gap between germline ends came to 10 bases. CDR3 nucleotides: TGTGCCAGCTCAACCGAGGGGCACACTGAAGCTTTCTTT. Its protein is CASSTEGHTEAFF. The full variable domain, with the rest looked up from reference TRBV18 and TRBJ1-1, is NAGVMQNPRHLVRRRGQEARLRCSPMKGHSHVYWYRQLPEEGLKFMVYLQKENIIDESGMPKERFSAEFPKEGPSILRIQQVVRGDSAAYFCASSTEGHTEAFFGQGTRLTVV.

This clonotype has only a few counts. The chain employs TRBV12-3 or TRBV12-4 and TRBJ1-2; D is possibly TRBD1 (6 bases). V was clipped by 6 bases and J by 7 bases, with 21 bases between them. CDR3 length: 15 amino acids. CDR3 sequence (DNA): TGTGCCAGCAGCCGCGGATCGGGGGGCAAGGGTGGCTACACCTTC. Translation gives CASSRGSGGKGGYTF.

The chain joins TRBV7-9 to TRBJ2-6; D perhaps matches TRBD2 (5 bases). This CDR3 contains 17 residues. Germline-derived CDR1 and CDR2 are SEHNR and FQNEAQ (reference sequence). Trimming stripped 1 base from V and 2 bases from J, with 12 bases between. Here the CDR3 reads CASSLESSGAGANVLTF. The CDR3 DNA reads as TGTGCCAGCAGCTTAGAGTCGTCCGGGGCTGGGGCCAACGTCCTGACTTTC.

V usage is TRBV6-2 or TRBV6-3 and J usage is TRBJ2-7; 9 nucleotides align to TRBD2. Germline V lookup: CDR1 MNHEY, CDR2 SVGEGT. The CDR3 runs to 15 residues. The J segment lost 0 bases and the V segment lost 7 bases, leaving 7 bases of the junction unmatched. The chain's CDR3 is CASTPSGGSSYEQYV. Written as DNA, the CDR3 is TGTGCCAGCACCCCGAGCGGGGGGAGCTCCTACGAGCAGTACGTC.

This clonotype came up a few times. The CDR3 DNA reads as TGCGCCAGCAGCTTGGGGACTCGGACAGGGGCAGATACGCAGTATTTT. Its translation: CASSLGTRTGADTQYF. J is TRBJ2-3 and V is TRBV5-1; 9 bases align to TRBD1. The germline CDR1 and CDR2 sequences are SGHRS and YFSETQ. The V and J ends lost 0 bases and 4 bases, in that order; junction bases with no gene match: 6. The CDR3 totals 16 residues.

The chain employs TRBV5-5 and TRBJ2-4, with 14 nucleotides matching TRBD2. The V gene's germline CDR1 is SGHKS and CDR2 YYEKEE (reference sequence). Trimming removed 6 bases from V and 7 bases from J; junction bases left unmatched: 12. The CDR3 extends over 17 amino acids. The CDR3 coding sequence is TGTGCCAGCACCAAACCCGGGACTAGCGGGGGAGATAACATTCAGTACTTC. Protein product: CASTKPGTSGGDNIQYF.

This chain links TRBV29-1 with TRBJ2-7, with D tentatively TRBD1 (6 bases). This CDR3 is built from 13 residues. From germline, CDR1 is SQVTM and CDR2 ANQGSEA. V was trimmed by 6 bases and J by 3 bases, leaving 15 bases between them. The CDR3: CSVSHGTFYEQYF. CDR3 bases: TGCAGCGTCTCACACGGGACATTCTACGAGCAGTACTTC.

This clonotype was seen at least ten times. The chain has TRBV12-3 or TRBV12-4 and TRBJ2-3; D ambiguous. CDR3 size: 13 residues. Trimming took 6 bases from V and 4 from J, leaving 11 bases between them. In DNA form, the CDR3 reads TGTGCCAGCAGCCCACGGTGGGCAGATACGCAGTATTTT. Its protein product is CASSPRWADTQYF.

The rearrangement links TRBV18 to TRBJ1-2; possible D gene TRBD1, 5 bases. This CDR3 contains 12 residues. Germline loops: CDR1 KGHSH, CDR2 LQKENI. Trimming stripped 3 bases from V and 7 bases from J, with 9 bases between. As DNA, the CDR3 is TGTGCCAGCTCACCCGACAGTGCTGGCTACACCTTC. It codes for CASSPDSAGYTF.

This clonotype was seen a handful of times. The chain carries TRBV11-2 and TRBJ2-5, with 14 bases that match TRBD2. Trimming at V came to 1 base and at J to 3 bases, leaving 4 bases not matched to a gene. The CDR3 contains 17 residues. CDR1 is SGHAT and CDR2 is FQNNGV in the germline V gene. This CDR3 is CASSLGLTSGGEETQYF. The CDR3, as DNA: TGTGCCAGCAGCTTAGGATTGACTAGCGGGGGGGAAGAGACCCAGTACTTC.

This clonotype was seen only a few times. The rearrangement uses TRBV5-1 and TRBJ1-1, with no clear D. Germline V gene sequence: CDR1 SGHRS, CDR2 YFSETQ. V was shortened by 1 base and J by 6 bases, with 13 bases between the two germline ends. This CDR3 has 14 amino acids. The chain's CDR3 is CASSLPRPNAEAFF. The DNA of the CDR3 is TGCGCCAGCAGCTTGCCTCGTCCAAACGCTGAAGCTTTCTTT.

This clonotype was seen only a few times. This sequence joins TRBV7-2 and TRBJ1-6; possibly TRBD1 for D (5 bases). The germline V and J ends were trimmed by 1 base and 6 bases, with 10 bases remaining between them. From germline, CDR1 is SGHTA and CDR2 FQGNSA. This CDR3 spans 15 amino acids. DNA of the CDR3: TGTGCCAGCAGCTTAGTGCGGGGCGCTAATTCACCCCTCCACTTT. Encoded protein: CASSLVRGANSPLHF.

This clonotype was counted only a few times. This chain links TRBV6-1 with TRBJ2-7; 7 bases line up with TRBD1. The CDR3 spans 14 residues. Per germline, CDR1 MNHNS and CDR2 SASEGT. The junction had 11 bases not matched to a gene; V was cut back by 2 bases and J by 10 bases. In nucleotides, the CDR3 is TGTGCCAGCAGTGAAACGACAGGGCTTACGGAACAGTACGTC. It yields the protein CASSETTGLTEQYV.